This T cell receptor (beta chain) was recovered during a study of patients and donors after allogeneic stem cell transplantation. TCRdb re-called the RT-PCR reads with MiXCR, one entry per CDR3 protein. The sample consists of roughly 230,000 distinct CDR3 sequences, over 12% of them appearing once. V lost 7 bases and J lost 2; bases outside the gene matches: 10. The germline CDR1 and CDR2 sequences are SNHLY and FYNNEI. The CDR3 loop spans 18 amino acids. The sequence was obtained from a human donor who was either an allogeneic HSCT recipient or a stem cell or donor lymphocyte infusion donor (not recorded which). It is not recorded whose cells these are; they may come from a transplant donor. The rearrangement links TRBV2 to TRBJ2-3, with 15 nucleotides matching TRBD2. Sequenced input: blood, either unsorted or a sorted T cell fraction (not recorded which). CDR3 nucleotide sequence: TGTGCCAGCAACCTGGGACTAGCGGGGGGAGTGGTCACAGATACGCAGTATTTT. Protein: CASNLGLAGGVVTDTQYF.